This T cell receptor beta chain came from a study of CD8 T cells in ankylosing spondylitis. TCR beta libraries were made by quantitative 5'-RACE with molecular barcodes. One entry per CDR3 protein, called by TCRdb with MiXCR from the 5' RACE reads. This table holds 400,000 to 450,000 distinct CDR3 sequences, under 20% found once. Findings and limits, study-wide: A number of the motif variants had already been described in reactive arthritis synovial fluid and blood. Ankylosing spondylitis blood appeared to be characterized by a TCR beta motif of under 10 highly homologous variants.

As for this clonotype: What it binds is not known.

Germline V gene lookup returns CDR1 KGHSH and CDR2 LQKENI. V was pared by 0 bases and J by 7 bases, with 10 bases between. The CDR3 totals 15 residues. The gene calls are TRBV18 and TRBJ1-6, with D possibly being TRBD1 (5 bases). Sequencing was carried out using blood, either unsorted or a sorted T cell fraction (not recorded which). This TCR was sampled from a male donor with ankylosing spondylitis. The CDR3 region has the DNA TGTGCCAGCTCACCACCGGGGGGGGAAAATTCACCCCTCCACTTT. Its translation: CASSPPGGENSPLHF. The full variable domain, rest sourced from reference TRBV18 and TRBJ1-6, is NAGVMQNPRHLVRRRGQEARLRCSPMKGHSHVYWYRQLPEEGLKFMVYLQKENIIDESGMPKERFSAEFPKEGPSILRIQQVVRGDSAAYFCASSPPGGENSPLHFGNGTRLTVT.